A single sample gave rise to the 8 T cell receptor beta chains below, sequenced in a study of CD8 T cells in ankylosing spondylitis. TCRdb re-derived calls from the 5' RACE reads in MiXCR, one entry per CDR3 protein. The sample records 450,000 or so distinct CDR3 sequences, 20% to 30% being singletons. What these receptors recognize is not known. Study results and limitations: A TCR beta motif of fewer than ten highly homologous variants seemed to mark ankylosing spondylitis blood.

The sequenced sample was blood, either unsorted or a sorted T cell fraction (not recorded which). These receptors all stem from a male donor with ankylosing spondylitis.

J is TRBJ2-1 and V is TRBV5-1, with D possibly being TRBD1 or TRBD2 (5 bases each). This CDR3 is 16 amino acids long. Germline CDR1 and CDR2: SGHRS and YFSETQ. Trimming stripped 0 bases from V and 3 bases from J, with 13 bases between. CDR3 in amino acids: CASSLDGTSFYNEQFF. The CDR3 DNA is TGCGCCAGCAGCTTGGACGGGACCAGCTTCTACAATGAGCAGTTCTTC.

The rearrangement joins TRBV7-9 to TRBJ2-7; 8 bases line up with TRBD1. CDR3 length: 14 residues. CDR1 is SEHNR and CDR2 is FQNEAQ in the germline V gene (reference sequence). V shed 2 bases and J 2 bases; nucleotides not matched to a gene: 2. In nucleotides, the CDR3 is TGTGCCAGCAGCTTATCGGGACAGGCCTACGAGCAGTACTTC. Its protein product is CASSLSGQAYEQYF.

The chain recombines TRBV3-1 with TRBJ2-2; the D gene could be TRBD1 or TRBD2 (6 bases each). V was cut by 3 bases and J by 2 bases, with 10 bases left in between. Germline CDR1 reads LGHDT; CDR2 reads YNNKEL (reference sequence). The CDR3 is made up of 15 amino acids. CDR3 bases: TGTGCCAGCAGCCATTCCGGGGGCAACACCGGGGAGCTGTTTTTT. Its protein is CASSHSGGNTGELFF.

The chain couples TRBV3-1 to TRBJ1-1, with a weak D call TRBD1 (6 bases). V gave up 6 bases and J gave up 3 bases, with 14 bases separating them. The CDR3 has 14 residues. The germline V gene has CDR1 LGHDT and CDR2 YNNKEL (reference sequence). The DNA of the CDR3 is TGTGCCAGCAGGCCTACTCAGGGGTACACTGAAGCTTTCTTT. It codes for CASRPTQGYTEAFF.

This clonotype showed up just a few times. The chain joins TRBV20-1 to TRBJ2-3, with 11 bases that match TRBD2. The CDR3 has 14 amino acids. The ends lost 4 bases at V and 4 bases at J; junction bases unmatched: 4. Germline lookup yields CDR1 DFQATT and CDR2 SNEGSKA (reference sequence). This chain's CDR3 is CSAIVAGGPDTQYF. The CDR3 DNA reads TGCAGTGCTATAGTAGCGGGAGGGCCAGATACGCAGTATTTT.

This chain connects TRBV29-1 to TRBJ1-3, with 7 positions matching TRBD1. After removal of 7 bases from V and 3 bases from J, the junction contained 6 bases not matched to a gene. Germline V gene data show CDR1 as SQVTM and CDR2 as ANQGSEA. The CDR3 consists of 13 residues. This CDR3 reads CSGLQGYGNTIYF. CDR3 DNA: TGCAGCGGGTTACAGGGGTATGGAAACACCATATATTTT.

This clonotype was detected only a few times. The chain couples TRBV7-8 to TRBJ2-7, with 9 bases lining up with TRBD1. CDR1 is SGHVS, CDR2 FQNEAQ, per germline. The length of the CDR3 is 16 residues. V trimming: 5 bases; J trimming: 3 bases; junction bases outside the gene matches: 11. The CDR3 is CASSHDRDRVFYEQYF. CDR3 in DNA: TGTGCCAGCAGCCACGACCGGGACAGGGTGTTCTACGAGCAGTACTTC.

The gene calls are TRBV11-3 and TRBJ1-3; no reliable D call. The CDR3 has 12 residues. Trimming took off 5 bases at V and 6 bases at J, with 8 bases between the two ends. CDR1 SGHNT and CDR2 YENEEA come from the germline V gene. The CDR3 protein is CASSLIENTIYF. The CDR3 DNA follows: TGTGCCAGCAGCCTAATAGAAAACACCATATATTTT.